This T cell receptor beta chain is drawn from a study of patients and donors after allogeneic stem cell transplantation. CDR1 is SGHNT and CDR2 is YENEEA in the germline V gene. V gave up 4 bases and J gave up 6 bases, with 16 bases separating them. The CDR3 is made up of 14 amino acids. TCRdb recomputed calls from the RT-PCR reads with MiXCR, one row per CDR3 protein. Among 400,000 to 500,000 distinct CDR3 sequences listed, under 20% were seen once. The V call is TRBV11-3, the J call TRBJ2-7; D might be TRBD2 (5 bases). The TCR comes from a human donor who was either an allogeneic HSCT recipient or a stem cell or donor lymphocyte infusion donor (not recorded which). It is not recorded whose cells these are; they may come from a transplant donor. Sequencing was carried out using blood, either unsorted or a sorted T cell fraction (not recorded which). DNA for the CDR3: TGTGCCAGCAGCTCCCTTCTTGGCGCGGGCGAGCAGTACTTC. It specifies CASSSLLGAGEQYF.